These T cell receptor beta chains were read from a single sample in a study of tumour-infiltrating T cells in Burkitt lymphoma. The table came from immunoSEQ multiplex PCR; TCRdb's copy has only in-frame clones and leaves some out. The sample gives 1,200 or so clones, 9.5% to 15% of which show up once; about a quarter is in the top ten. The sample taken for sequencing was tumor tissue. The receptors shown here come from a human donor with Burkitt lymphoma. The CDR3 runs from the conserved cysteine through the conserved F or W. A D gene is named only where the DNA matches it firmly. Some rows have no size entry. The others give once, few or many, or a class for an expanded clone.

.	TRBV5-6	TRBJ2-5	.	CASILGRQTMETQYF	TGTGCCAGCATCCTTGGGAGACAGACAATGGAGACCCAGTACTTC
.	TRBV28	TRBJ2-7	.	CASSFPQREQYF	TGTGCCAGCAGCTTCCCCCAACGGGAGCAGTACTTC
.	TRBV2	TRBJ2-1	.	CASSGGSVSYNEQFF	TGTGCCAGCAGTGGAGGGTCGGTTAGTTACAATGAGCAGTTCTTC
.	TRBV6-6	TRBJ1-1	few	CASTPLLGGGNTEAFF	TGTGCCAGCACCCCACTCTTGGGCGGGGGGAACACTGAAGCTTTCTTT
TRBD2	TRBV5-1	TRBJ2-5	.	CASSLSGGRITQETQYF	TGCGCCAGCAGCCTGTCGGGGGGGCGGATAACTCAAGAGACCCAGTACTTC
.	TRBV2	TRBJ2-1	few	CASSPRLRGTYNEQFF	TGTGCCAGCAGTCCCAGGTTGCGGGGAACCTACAATGAGCAGTTCTTC
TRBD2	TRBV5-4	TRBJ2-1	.	CASSLGAGDEQFF	TGTGCCAGCAGCTTGGGAGCGGGGGATGAGCAGTTCTTC
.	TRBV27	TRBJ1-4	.	CASSPGRSFNEKLFF	TGTGCCAGCAGTCCAGGACGGTCCTTTAATGAAAAACTGTTTTTT
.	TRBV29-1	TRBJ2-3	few	CSVGRVYPSGDTQYF	TGCAGCGTTGGAAGGGTCTATCCATCAGGTGATACGCAGTATTTT
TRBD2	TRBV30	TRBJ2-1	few	CAWSAGLAGEWSYNEQFF	TGTGCCTGGAGTGCGGGACTAGCGGGAGAGTGGTCCTACAATGAGCAGTTCTTC
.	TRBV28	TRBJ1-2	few	CASSFPPFRQDGYTF	TGTGCCAGCAGTTTTCCCCCCTTTCGACAGGATGGCTACACCTTC
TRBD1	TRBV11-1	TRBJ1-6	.	CASSIRDRNSPLHF	TGTGCCAGCAGTATCCGGGACAGGAATTCACCCCTCCACTTT